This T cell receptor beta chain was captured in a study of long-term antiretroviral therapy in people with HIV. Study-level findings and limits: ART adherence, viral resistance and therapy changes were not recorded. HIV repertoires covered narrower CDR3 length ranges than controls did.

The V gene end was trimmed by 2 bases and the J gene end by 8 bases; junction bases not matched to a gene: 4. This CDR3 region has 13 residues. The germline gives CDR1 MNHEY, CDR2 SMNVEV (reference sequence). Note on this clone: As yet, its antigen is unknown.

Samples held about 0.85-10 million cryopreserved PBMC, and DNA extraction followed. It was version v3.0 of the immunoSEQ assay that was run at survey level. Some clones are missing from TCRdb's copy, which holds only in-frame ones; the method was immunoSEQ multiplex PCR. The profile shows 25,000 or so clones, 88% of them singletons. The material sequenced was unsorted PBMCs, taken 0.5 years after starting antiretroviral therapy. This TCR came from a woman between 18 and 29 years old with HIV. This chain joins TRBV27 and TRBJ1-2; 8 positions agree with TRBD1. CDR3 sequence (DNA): TGTGCCAGCAGTTTAGACAGGGGACGAGGCTACACCTTC. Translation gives CASSLDRGRGYTF.